These T cell receptor beta chains were read from a single sample in a study of blood T cell repertoires in COVID-19. This table comes from immunoSEQ multiplex PCR, and its TCRdb copy is limited to in-frame clones, with some not included. The data contain approximately 220,000 clones, roughly 83% of them singletons. The sequencing input was peripheral blood. The receptors shown here come from a man aged 40-49 years with acute or convalescent COVID-19. Both conserved end residues are part of each CDR3. A D gene is named only where the DNA matches it firmly. Only part of the rows carry a size: once, few, many, or a class if the clone is expanded.

clone_size j_call v_call d_call cdr3_nt cdr3_aa
- TRBJ2-7 TRBV19 - TGTGCCAGTAGAGGGGACACCTACGAGCAGTACTTC CASRGDTYEQYF
- TRBJ2-7 TRBV6-5 TRBD2 TGTGCCAGCAGTTTGGGACTAGCGGCGACCTACGAGCAGTACTTC CASSLGLAATYEQYF
- TRBJ2-5 TRBV19 - TGTGCCAGTAGTATATTGGGCAGTGAAGAGACCCAGTACTTC CASSILGSEETQYF
- TRBJ2-1 TRBV5-5 TRBD2 TGTGCCAGCAGCCGGCGACTAGCGGGAGGACCCAATGAGCAGTTCTTC CASSRRLAGGPNEQFF
- TRBJ2-1 TRBV27 TRBD2 TGTGCCAGCAGTTTCTCCATAGCGGGGAGCAATGAGCAGTTCTTC CASSFSIAGSNEQFF
- TRBJ1-5 TRBV3-1/TRBV3-2 - TGTGCCAGCAGCCAAGACCTCGGCAATCAGCCCCAGCATTTT CASSQDLGNQPQHF
- TRBJ2-7 TRBV10-3 - TGTGCCATCACTGGAGACGCCACCTACGAGCAGTACTTC CAITGDATYEQYF
- TRBJ1-1 TRBV12-3/TRBV12-4 - TGTGCCAGCAGCCAGGGTATGAACACTGAAGCTTTCTTT CASSQGMNTEAFF
- TRBJ1-5 TRBV6-5 - TGTGCCAGCAGTTGGGGGGGCTGGGGTCAGCCCCAGCATTTT CASSWGGWGQPQHF
few TRBJ1-2 TRBV19 - TGTGCCAGTAAACTCCGCCGGGAGTCCTATGGCTACACCTTC CASKLRRESYGYTF